This T cell receptor beta chain was documented in a study of OX40 agonist ivuxolimab in advanced cancers. About the study: Prior therapy, whether anti-PD-1, anti-PD-L1 or anti-CTLA-4, was allowed, and about 39% had some. Three patients, one with hepatocellular carcinoma and two with cutaneous melanoma, responded partially. General study findings and limits: Clonal expansion was seen in CD4+ and CD8+ blood T cells by week 6 at 0.1 to 3.0 mg/kg.

This clone was seen just once. Its antigen is not known. Clones were sequenced by immunoSEQ multiplex PCR, and TCRdb holds only the in-frame ones, with some missing. The data show 65,000 to 80,000 clones, more than 85% seen once. This CDR3 spans 14 amino acids. The J segment lost 4 bases and the V segment lost 2 bases, leaving 4 bases of the junction unmatched. Germline values: CDR1 SNHLY, CDR2 FYNNEI. This TCR derives from an adult with an advanced solid tumor such as melanoma, head and neck, liver or kidney cancer. The sequencing here drew on CD4+ or CD8+ T cells sorted from blood, taken in a trial of the OX40 agonist ivuxolimab. The chain recombines TRBV2 with TRBJ1-1; 7 bases line up with TRBD1. CDR3 loop: CASSERQGGTEAFF. CDR3 nucleotides: TGTGCCAGCAGTGAAAGGCAGGGGGGCACTGAAGCTTTCTTT.